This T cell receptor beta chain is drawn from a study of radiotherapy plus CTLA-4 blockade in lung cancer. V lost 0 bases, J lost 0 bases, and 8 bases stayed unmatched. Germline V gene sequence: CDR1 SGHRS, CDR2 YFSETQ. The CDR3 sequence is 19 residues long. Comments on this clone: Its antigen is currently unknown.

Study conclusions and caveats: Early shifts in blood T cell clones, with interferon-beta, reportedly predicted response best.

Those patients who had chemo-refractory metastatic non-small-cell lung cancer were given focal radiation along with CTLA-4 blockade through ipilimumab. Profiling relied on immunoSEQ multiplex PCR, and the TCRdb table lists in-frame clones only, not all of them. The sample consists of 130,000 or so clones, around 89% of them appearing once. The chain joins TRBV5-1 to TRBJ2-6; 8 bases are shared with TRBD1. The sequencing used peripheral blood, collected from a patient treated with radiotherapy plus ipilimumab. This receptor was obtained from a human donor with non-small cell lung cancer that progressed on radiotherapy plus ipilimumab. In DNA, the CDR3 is TGCGCCAGCAGCTTGGCCGGAACAGGGGGAGGCTCTGGGGCCAACGTCCTGACTTTC. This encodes CASSLAGTGGGSGANVLTF.